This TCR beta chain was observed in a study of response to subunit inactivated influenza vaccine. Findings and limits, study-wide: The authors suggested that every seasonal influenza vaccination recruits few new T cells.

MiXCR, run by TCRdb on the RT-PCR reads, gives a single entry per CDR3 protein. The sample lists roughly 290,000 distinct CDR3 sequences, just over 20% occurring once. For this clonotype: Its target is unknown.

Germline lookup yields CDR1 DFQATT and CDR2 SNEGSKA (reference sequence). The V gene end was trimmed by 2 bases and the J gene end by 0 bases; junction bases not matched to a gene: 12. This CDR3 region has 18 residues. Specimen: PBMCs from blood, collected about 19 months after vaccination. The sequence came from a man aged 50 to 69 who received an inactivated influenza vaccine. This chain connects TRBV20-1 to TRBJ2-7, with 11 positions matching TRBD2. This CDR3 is CSARPTTGLAVLSYEQYF. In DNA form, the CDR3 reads TGCAGTGCTAGACCAACCACGGGACTAGCGGTCCTCTCCTACGAGCAGTACTTC.